A single sample is the source of the 27 T cell receptor beta chains below, sequenced in a study of blood T cell repertoires in COVID-19. TCRdb's table, derived via immunoSEQ multiplex PCR, lists solely in-frame clones and lacks some. The sample lists about 150,000 clones; 84% were seen once. Sequencing used PBMCs or T cells enriched from blood (not recorded which). The receptor set was obtained from a woman between 45 and 65 years old with acute COVID-19.

V usage is TRBV5-5 and J usage is TRBJ1-5; weak D call: TRBD1 (5 bases). The ends were cut back, 3 bases at V and 7 bases at J, with 17 bases in the middle. Looked up from germline, CDR1 is SGHKS and CDR2 is YYEKEE (reference sequence). CDR3 length equals 15 residues. CDR3 nucleotides: TGTGCCAGCAGCTCAGAAATAGGGGCCCCCCAGCCCCAGCATTTT. Protein: CASSSEIGAPQPQHF.

V and J are TRBV7-8 and TRBJ2-7; TRBD1 is a possible D gene (6 bases). From germline, CDR1 is SGHVS and CDR2 FQNEAQ. The CDR3 extends over 16 amino acids. Deletions cut 1 base from V and 0 bases from J, with 13 bases between. As DNA, the CDR3 is TGTGCCAGCAGCTTAGGGCACGGGACAATCTCCTACGAGCAGTACTTC. Its translation is CASSLGHGTISYEQYF.

The chain has TRBV11-2 and TRBJ2-3, with 10 bases aligning to TRBD2. The CDR3 sequence is 16 residues long. With V trimmed by 4 bases and J by 0 bases, 4 bases remained unmatched. Per germline, CDR1 SGHAT and CDR2 FQNNGV. Here the CDR3 reads CASSSGTSVSTDTQYF. Here the CDR3 DNA reads TGTGCCAGCAGCTCAGGGACTAGCGTTAGCACAGATACGCAGTATTTT.

This clone was seen just once. This chain uses TRBV12-2 with TRBJ1-2; the table calls TRBD1, which could not be checked here. TRBV12-2 represents a pseudogene. The CDR3 spans 11 residues. CDR3 DNA: TGTGCAAGCGAACCAGATATGCGCTACACCTTC. Protein: CASEPDMRYTF.

The rearrangement uses TRBV11-3 and TRBJ2-3, with 11 bases that match TRBD2. The CDR3 contains 16 residues. With V trimmed by 1 base and J by 0 bases, 0 bases remained unmatched. Per the germline V gene, CDR1 is SGHNT and CDR2 is YENEEA. In DNA form, the CDR3 reads TGTGCCAGCAGCTTAGGGACTAGCGGGAGCACAGATACGCAGTATTTT. Translating gives CASSLGTSGSTDTQYF.

The chain carries TRBV15 and TRBJ1-5, with 8 bases aligning to TRBD1. The V segment lost 1 base and the J segment 0 bases; nucleotides outside the gene matches: 11. The germline V gene has CDR1 LNHNV and CDR2 YYDKDF (reference sequence). CDR3 length: 19 amino acids. This chain's CDR3 is CATSRGAGQGAGSNQPQHF. The CDR3 bases are TGTGCCACCAGCAGAGGGGCTGGGCAGGGGGCGGGTAGCAATCAGCCCCAGCATTTT.

The gene calls are TRBV7-3 and TRBJ2-1; D gene uncertain. This CDR3 has 14 residues. Germline V gene sequence: CDR1 SGHTA, CDR2 FQGTGA. V was clipped by 2 bases and J by 3 bases, with 8 bases between them. The CDR3 coding sequence is TGTGCCAGCAGCTTAGCGGCAAACTACAATGAGCAGTTCTTC. It translates to CASSLAANYNEQFF. Full variable domain (missing parts from reference TRBV7-3 and TRBJ2-1): GAGVSQTPSNKVTEKGKYVELRCDPISGHTALYWYRQSLGQGPEFLIYFQGTGAADDSGLPNDRFFAVRPEGSVSTLKIQRTERGDSAVYLCASSLAANYNEQFFGPGTRLTVL.

The table lists this clone with a few counts. The chain employs TRBV7-8 and TRBJ1-2, with D possibly TRBD1 on 6 matching bases. The germline V gene encodes CDR1 SGHVS and CDR2 FQNEAQ. CDR3 length: 15 amino acids. V lost 4 bases and J 5 bases, leaving 17 bases between the germline ends. CDR3 sequence (DNA): TGTGCCAGCAGCTCCAACAGGGCCCCGGCGTATGGCTACACCTTC. Encoded protein: CASSSNRAPAYGYTF.

The table lists this clone with a count of one. This rearrangement joins TRBV15 to TRBJ1-2, with a tentative D call TRBD1 (6 bases). The ends were cut back, 1 base at V and 9 bases at J, with 18 bases in the middle. The CDR3 consists of 15 residues. CDR1 LNHNV and CDR2 YYDKDF come from the germline V gene (reference sequence). This chain's CDR3 is CATSRGSGAPGSYTF. The CDR3 DNA reads TGTGCCACCAGCAGAGGATCAGGGGCGCCGGGGAGCTACACCTTC.

This clone was counted a single time. CDR3 sequence (DNA): TGTGCCAGCAGCGTAGATAGCGGGAGGTACAATGAGCAGTTCTTC. Residues: CASSVDSGRYNEQFF. The chain is built from TRBV9 and TRBJ2-1, with 10 bases lining up with TRBD2. Per the germline V gene, CDR1 is SGDLS and CDR2 is YYNGEE. The V gene end was trimmed by 0 bases and the J gene end by 4 bases; junction bases not matched to a gene: 1. This CDR3 is built from 15 residues.

V and J are TRBV5-1 and TRBJ1-3; 7 bases agree with TRBD1. The V segment lost 4 bases and the J segment 2 bases; nucleotides outside the gene matches: 12. Per the germline V gene, CDR1 is SGHRS and CDR2 is YFSETQ. This CDR3 is built from 17 residues. The CDR3 protein is CASSPTQQGSTGNTIYF. The CDR3 DNA is TGCGCCAGCAGCCCAACGCAACAGGGGTCGACTGGAAACACCATATATTTT.

This chain joins TRBV12-3 or TRBV12-4 and TRBJ1-3; no definite D call. The V gene lost 5 bases and the J gene lost 8 bases, with 10 bases spanning the gap. CDR3 size: 12 residues. This CDR3 reads CASSEGGDTIYF. The CDR3 DNA reads TGTGCCAGCAGTGAGGGCGGCGACACCATATATTTT.

In this sample, this clone turned up once. The chain combines TRBV27 with TRBJ2-5, with 7 bases matching TRBD2. CDR3 length equals 13 residues. Germline assignment: CDR1 MNHEY and CDR2 SMNVEV (reference sequence). The V segment lost 10 bases and the J segment 4 bases; nucleotides outside the gene matches: 9. The CDR3 region is CATSVREGETQYF. CDR3 DNA: TGTGCCACGTCGGTTAGGGAGGGAGAGACCCAGTACTTC.

The V call is TRBV7-2, the J call TRBJ1-2; perhaps TRBD1 as D (6 bases). Germline CDR1 and CDR2: SGHTA and FQGNSA. CDR3 length: 16 amino acids. The V and J ends lost 1 base and 8 bases respectively, with 20 bases between them. CDR3 nucleotide sequence: TGTGCCAGCAGCTTAGGGGGCGGACAGTCAGTCCACGGCTACACCTTC. Its translation is CASSLGGGQSVHGYTF.

The rearrangement links TRBV27 to TRBJ2-7, with 7 bases matching TRBD2. Germline V gene data show CDR1 as MNHEY and CDR2 as SMNVEV (reference sequence). This CDR3 spans 14 amino acids. Trimming took 7 bases from V and 2 from J; bases not matched to a gene: 8. CDR3 loop: CASTSTGGTYEQYF. Here the CDR3 DNA reads TGTGCCAGCACCTCAACGGGGGGAACCTACGAGCAGTACTTC.

This chain links TRBV5-1 with TRBJ2-5; maybe TRBD2 (6 bases). Trimming shortened V by 3 bases and J by 5 bases, and 23 bases separated the two germline ends. The CDR3 loop spans 17 amino acids. The germline V gene encodes CDR1 SGHRS and CDR2 YFSETQ. CDR3 bases: TGCGCCAGCAGCTGGACCCGGGGAGGCTCCATATATGAGACCCAGTACTTC. Translation gives CASSWTRGGSIYETQYF. Variable domain in full (rest from reference TRBV5-1 and TRBJ2-5): KAGVTQTPRYLIKTRGQQVTLSCSPISGHRSVSWYQQTPGQGLQFLFEYFSETQRNKGNFPGRFSGRQFSNSRSEMNVSTLELGDSALYLCASSWTRGGSIYETQYFGPGTRLLVL.

V is TRBV29-1 and J is TRBJ2-1; no definite D call. Germline CDR1 SQVTM, CDR2 ANQGSEA. CDR3 length: 15 residues. The V and J ends lost 4 bases and 0 bases respectively, with 13 bases between them. The CDR3 sequence: CSVGLPQTSYNEQFF. The CDR3 DNA reads as TGCAGCGTTGGACTGCCCCAAACCTCCTACAATGAGCAGTTCTTC.

V and J are TRBV5-1 and TRBJ2-3; 10 positions match TRBD2. CDR1 SGHRS and CDR2 YFSETQ come from the germline V gene. The CDR3 length is 14 residues. V was pared by 5 bases and J by 0 bases, with 0 bases of the junction left unmatched. CDR3 protein: CASSSGRSTDTQYF. The DNA for the CDR3 is TGCGCCAGCAGTAGCGGGAGGAGCACAGATACGCAGTATTTT.

The chain uses TRBV5-4 and TRBJ1-1, with unresolved D. Between the trimmed V and J ends, which lost 0 bases and 1 base, there was a span of 10 bases. CDR1 SGHNT and CDR2 YYREEE come from the germline V gene (reference sequence). The CDR3 is 15 amino acids. The CDR3 loop reads CASSLGGRQNTEAFF. The CDR3 DNA reads TGTGCCAGCAGCTTGGGCGGTAGGCAGAACACTGAAGCTTTCTTT. The full variable domain, its missing parts supplied by reference TRBV5-4 and TRBJ1-1, is ETGVTQSPTHLIKTRGQQVTLRCSSQSGHNTVSWYQQALGQGPQFIFQYYREEENGRGNFPPRFSGLQFPNYSSELNVNALELDDSALYLCASSLGGRQNTEAFFGQGTRLTVV.

Only one count was recorded for this clone. The rearrangement joins TRBV30 to TRBJ2-3, with 8 bases aligning to TRBD2. The CDR3 is made up of 12 amino acids. Germline values: CDR1 GTSNPN, CDR2 SVGIG (reference sequence). V was pared by 7 bases and J by 1 base, with 1 base of the junction left unmatched. The CDR3 DNA is TGTGCCTTCGGGGGGGGCACAGATACGCAGTATTTT. Residues: CAFGGGTDTQYF.

The J gene is TRBJ1-5, the V gene TRBV7-9; 9 nucleotides match TRBD1. Germline CDR1 is SEHNR and CDR2 is FQNEAQ (reference sequence). V dropped 3 bases and J dropped 5; count of bases not matched to a gene: 2. This CDR3 region has 14 residues. The CDR3 spells CASSFGTGHQPQHF. The CDR3 DNA reads TGTGCCAGCAGCTTCGGGACAGGGCATCAGCCCCAGCATTTT.

This rearrangement joins TRBV7-6 to TRBJ2-3; D gene uncertain. CDR1 and CDR2 from the germline V gene are SGHVS and FNYEAQ. The CDR3 is made up of 11 amino acids. As DNA, the CDR3 is TGTGCTAGCCGGTACACAGATACGCAGTATTTT. Translation gives CASRYTDTQYF.

The chain is built from TRBV2 and TRBJ2-3, with TRBD2 matching 9 bases. CDR1 is SNHLY and CDR2 is FYNNEI in the germline V gene. The CDR3 totals 15 residues. With V trimmed by 2 bases and J by 4 bases, 4 bases remained unmatched. The CDR3 here is CASSEMTSGSDTQYF. The CDR3 nucleotides read TGTGCCAGCAGTGAAATGACTAGCGGCTCAGATACGCAGTATTTT.

In DNA form, the CDR3 reads TGTGCCAGCAGCTACGGGACAGGGACCAATGAGCAGTTCTTC. This translates into CASSYGTGTNEQFF. The chain links TRBV11-1 to TRBJ2-1; 9 bases agree with TRBD1. Trimming cost V 4 bases and J 6 bases; bases outside gene matches: 4. The length of the CDR3 is 14 residues. In germline, CDR1 is SGHAT, CDR2 FQDESV (reference sequence).

J is TRBJ2-1 and V is TRBV7-8; 8 nucleotides match TRBD2. This CDR3 spans 14 amino acids. From germline, CDR1 is SGHVS and CDR2 FQNEAQ. V was clipped by 0 bases and J by 6 bases; unmatched bases: 1. CDR3 sequence: CASSLAAGGNEQFF. In DNA, the CDR3 is TGTGCCAGCAGCTTAGCTGCGGGGGGCAATGAGCAGTTCTTC. The variable domain in full, with the rest retrieved from reference TRBV7-8 and TRBJ2-1, is GAGVSQSPRYKVAKRGQDVALRCDPISGHVSLFWYQQALGQGPEFLTYFQNEAQLDKSGLPSDRFFAERPEGSVSTLKIQRTQQEDSAVYLCASSLAAGGNEQFFGPGTRLTVL.

The rearrangement links TRBV5-6 to TRBJ2-7; 16 bases match TRBD2. With V trimmed by 4 bases and J by 5 bases, 9 bases remained unmatched. Germline CDR1 is SGHDT and CDR2 is YYEEEE. The CDR3 has 17 residues. The CDR3 protein is CASSPGLAGGPRNEQYF. As DNA, the CDR3 is TGTGCCAGCAGCCCGGGACTAGCGGGAGGGCCGCGCAACGAGCAGTACTTC.

The CDR3 region is CASSVGQLYGYTF. DNA for the CDR3: TGTGCCAGCAGTGTGGGGCAGTTGTATGGCTACACCTTC. The chain is built from TRBV2 and TRBJ1-2, with D possibly TRBD1 on 5 matching bases. CDR1 and CDR2 from the germline V gene are SNHLY and FYNNEI. This CDR3 has 13 residues. Trimming pared 4 bases from V and 5 bases from J, leaving 11 bases between.